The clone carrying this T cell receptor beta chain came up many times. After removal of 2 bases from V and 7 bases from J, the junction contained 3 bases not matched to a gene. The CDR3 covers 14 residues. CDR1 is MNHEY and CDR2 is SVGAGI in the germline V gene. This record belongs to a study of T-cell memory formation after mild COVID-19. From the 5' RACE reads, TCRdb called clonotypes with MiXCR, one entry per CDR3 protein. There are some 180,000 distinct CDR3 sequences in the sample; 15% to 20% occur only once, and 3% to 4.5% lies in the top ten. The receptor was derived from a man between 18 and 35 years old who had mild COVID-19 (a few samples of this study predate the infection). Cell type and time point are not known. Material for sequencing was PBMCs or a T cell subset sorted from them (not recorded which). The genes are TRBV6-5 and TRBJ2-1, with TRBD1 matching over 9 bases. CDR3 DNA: TGTGCCAGCAGTTACCGGACAGGGGCGAATGAGCAGTTCTTC. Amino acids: CASSYRTGANEQFF.